These 24 T cell receptor beta chains share one sample of origin, sequenced in a study of beta chain features in type 1 diabetes (dated by TCRdb to 2017 to 2018). Study-wide conclusions, independent of this receptor: Type 1 diabetes patients showed a moderate but significant shortening of TCRB CDR3 length in all four CD4+ subsets.

Receptor libraries were prepared by the immunoSEQ multiplex PCR assay. All of the isolated RNA was reverse transcribed with the High Capacity cDNA Reverse Transcription Kit, so expressed TCRB transcripts were sequenced. TCRdb carries this immuneACCESS record with in-frame sequences only. Its versions omit some clonotypes, under half of them owing to an unresolved V gene in the studies checked, with the rest unexplained. The sample table contains about 700,000 clones; only one count was recorded for 13% of them. The ten largest make up less than 0.025% of the sample. No antigen is known for these receptors. Source material: naive CD4+ T cells from blood. This specimen's cell subset or site label, interpreted: true naive CD4+ T cells. These receptor sequences come from a man between 18 and 29 years old with type 1 diabetes.

The chain couples TRBV7-8 to TRBJ2-1; 7 nucleotides line up with TRBD2. Losses at the gene ends were 4 bases for V and 4 bases for J; bases not matched to a gene: 7. The CDR3 has 15 amino acids. The germline CDR1 and CDR2 sequences are SGHVS and FQNEAQ. The CDR3 is CASSYLGGRYNEQFF. The CDR3 nucleotides read TGTGCCAGCAGCTACTTGGGGGGGAGATACAATGAGCAGTTCTTC.

This clone was detected a few times. This rearrangement joins TRBV18 to TRBJ1-2; TRBD1 aligns across 11 bases. CDR3 length equals 17 residues. The germline V gene has CDR1 KGHSH and CDR2 LQKENI. J lost 3 bases, V lost 3 bases, and 9 bases had no gene match. In DNA form, the CDR3 reads TGTGCCAGCTCACCCGGACAGGGGGCGACGGGCGACTATGGCTACACCTTC. This sequence encodes CASSPGQGATGDYGYTF.

This chain connects TRBV28 to TRBJ2-7, with D perhaps TRBD1 (6 bases). V lost 7 bases and J lost 5, with 18 bases in between. The CDR3 is made up of 14 amino acids. The germline gives CDR1 MDHEN, CDR2 SYDVKM. The CDR3 loop reads CASTLSGVNHEQYF. The CDR3 coding sequence is TGTGCCAGCACCCTATCAGGGGTTAATCACGAGCAGTACTTC.

The V gene is TRBV7-9, the J gene TRBJ1-6; D remains ambiguous. V dropped 0 bases and J dropped 9 bases, with 9 bases sitting between them. Germline CDR1 reads SEHNR; CDR2 reads FQNEAQ (reference sequence). CDR3 length: 14 residues. CDR3 in DNA: TGTGCCAGCAGCTTAGCGTCAATGGGTTCACCCCTCCACTTT. It yields the protein CASSLASMGSPLHF.

J is TRBJ1-1 and V is TRBV30; D ambiguous. Germline CDR1 is GTSNPN and CDR2 is SVGIG (reference sequence). This CDR3 contains 14 residues. Between the trimmed V and J ends, which lost 0 bases and 4 bases, there was a span of 12 bases. CDR3 protein: CAWSVLPRGTEAFF. Here the CDR3 DNA reads TGTGCCTGGAGTGTACTCCCCCGGGGCACTGAAGCTTTCTTT.

V usage is TRBV29-1 and J usage is TRBJ2-5; 9 bases agree with TRBD1. The V segment lost 3 bases and the J segment 2 bases; nucleotides outside the gene matches: 4. The CDR3 runs to 14 residues. Per germline, CDR1 SQVTM and CDR2 ANQGSEA. The CDR3 sequence is CSVDGQGYQETQYF. DNA of the CDR3: TGCAGCGTTGATGGACAGGGGTATCAAGAGACCCAGTACTTC.

This sequence joins TRBV4-1 and TRBJ1-6; no definite D call. In germline, CDR1 is MGHRA, CDR2 YSYEKL. V gave up 4 bases and J gave up 10 bases, with 8 bases separating them. This CDR3 is 12 amino acids long. The DNA of the CDR3 is TGCGCCAGCAGCCCCGGGGAATCACCCCTCCACTTT. Its protein is CASSPGESPLHF.

The J gene is TRBJ2-7, the V gene TRBV30; 8 positions match TRBD2. Germline trimming cut 1 base from V and 2 bases from J; bases unmatched to any gene: 4. CDR1 GTSNPN and CDR2 SVGIG come from the germline V gene (reference sequence). This CDR3 has 14 amino acids. CDR3 DNA: TGTGCCTGGAGTGCGCCGGGGGGGACCTACGAGCAGTACTTC. Translating gives CAWSAPGGTYEQYF.

This clone was observed a handful of times. The chain uses TRBV7-8 and TRBJ2-7; no clear D gene. Germline CDR1 and CDR2: SGHVS and FQNEAQ. This CDR3 comprises 12 residues. The ends were cut back, 2 bases at V and 9 bases at J, with 11 bases in the middle. The CDR3 here is CASSLLSVGQYF. DNA for the CDR3: TGTGCCAGCAGCTTATTAAGCGTGGGGCAGTACTTC.

This clone has a handful of counts. The V call is TRBV7-2, the J call TRBJ2-3; 7 bases fit TRBD2. Germline CDR1 is SGHTA and CDR2 is FQGNSA. The V and J ends lost 5 bases and 0 bases, in that order; junction bases with no gene match: 8. The length of the CDR3 is 16 residues. In DNA, the CDR3 is TGTGCCAGCAGCCCCGGGCTAGCGGAAAGCACAGATACGCAGTATTTT. This translates into CASSPGLAESTDTQYF.

This clone was counted between two and nine times. The genes are TRBV4-1 and TRBJ2-3; unclear D gene. V was trimmed by 0 bases and J by 4 bases, leaving 11 bases between them. Germline V gives CDR1 MGHRA, CDR2 YSYEKL. The CDR3 runs 15 residues. The CDR3 coding sequence is TGCGCCAGCAGCCAAGAAGGCGTTCTTCCAGATACGCAGTATTTT. Protein sequence: CASSQEGVLPDTQYF.

The gene calls are TRBV11-2 and TRBJ2-3; a weak D match, TRBD1 (6 bases). The CDR3 contains 14 residues. CDR1 is SGHAT and CDR2 is FQNNGV in the germline V gene. V dropped 2 bases and J dropped 6 bases, with 12 bases sitting between them. For the CDR3, the DNA is TGTGCCAGCAGCTTATTGTGGGGGCGGGATACGCAGTATTTT. It encodes CASSLLWGRDTQYF.

The V call is TRBV5-4, the J call TRBJ2-5, with 9 bases that match TRBD2. J gave up 5 bases and V 3 bases, and 2 bases lay outside the gene matches. The CDR3 is 13 residues long. Germline-derived CDR1 and CDR2 are SGHNT and YYREEE (reference sequence). The DNA of the CDR3 is TGTGCCAGCAGCTCTGGACTAGCGGAGACCCAGTACTTC. It specifies CASSSGLAETQYF.

J is TRBJ2-1 and V is TRBV2; D is unclear. Trimming shortened V by 6 bases and J by 8 bases, and 14 bases separated the two germline ends. CDR1 SNHLY and CDR2 FYNNEI come from the germline V gene. The CDR3 length is 13 residues. CDR3 region: CASSEQPSHEQFF. The CDR3 DNA follows: TGTGCCAGCAGCGAGCAACCGTCCCATGAGCAGTTCTTC.

This clone was detected only a few times. The chain recombines TRBV19 with TRBJ1-5; no firm D call. The CDR3 runs 15 residues. Per the germline V gene, CDR1 is LNHDA and CDR2 is SQIVND (reference sequence). Trimming removed 3 bases at V and 0 bases at J, with 9 bases between. The CDR3 here is CASSMGGISNQPQHF. The DNA of the CDR3 is TGTGCCAGTAGTATGGGAGGGATTAGCAATCAGCCCCAGCATTTT.

This clone was detected only a few times. This chain uses TRBV5-1 with TRBJ2-7, with 7 positions matching TRBD1. CDR1 and CDR2 from the germline V gene are SGHRS and YFSETQ. J gave up 6 bases and V 3 bases, and 12 bases lay outside the gene matches. This CDR3 comprises 15 residues. CDR3 residues: CASSSDRDSTTEQYF. CDR3 DNA: TGCGCCAGCAGCTCCGACCGGGACAGTACTACCGAGCAGTACTTC.

Only a few counts were recorded for this clone. The chain carries TRBV9 and TRBJ1-1; possibly TRBD1 for D (6 bases). Germline lookup yields CDR1 SGDLS and CDR2 YYNGEE. Trimming removed 6 bases from V and 1 base from J, with 19 bases in between. The CDR3 has 16 residues. This CDR3 reads CASTDSYREPNTEAFF. The CDR3 coding sequence is TGTGCCAGCACCGACTCCTACAGGGAGCCGAACACTGAAGCTTTCTTT.

This clone was seen repeatedly, ten times or more. The V gene is TRBV7-2, the J gene TRBJ2-3; unclear D gene. Germline values: CDR1 SGHTA, CDR2 FQGNSA. The CDR3 spans 14 residues. V lost 1 base and J lost 2, with 7 bases in between. CDR3: CASSLGHSTDTQYF. CDR3 DNA sequence: TGTGCCAGCAGCTTAGGGCATTCCACAGATACGCAGTATTTT. The variable domain in full, completed from reference TRBV7-2 and TRBJ2-3, reads GAGVSQSPSNKVTEKGKDVELRCDPISGHTALYWYRQSLGQGLEFLIYFQGNSAPDKSGLPSDRFSAERTGGSVSTLTIQRTQQEDSAVYLCASSLGHSTDTQYFGPGTRLTVL.

The sample holds a few counts of this clone. The rearrangement uses TRBV7-2 and TRBJ2-7, with TRBD1 matching over 7 bases. The V gene's germline CDR1 is SGHTA and CDR2 FQGNSA. CDR3 length: 14 residues. J gave up 0 bases and V 6 bases, and 5 bases lay outside the gene matches. The CDR3, as DNA: TGTGCCAGCAGTTGGACAGGCGGCTCCTACGAGCAGTACTTC. It is translated as CASSWTGGSYEQYF.

The rearrangement joins TRBV5-1 to TRBJ1-5; TRBD1 aligns across 10 bases. V dropped 4 bases and J dropped 1; count of bases not matched to a gene: 5. CDR1 and CDR2 (germline): SGHRS, YFSETQ. The CDR3 contains 16 residues. The CDR3 protein is CASSEGTGASNQPQHF. The CDR3 region has the DNA TGCGCCAGCAGCGAGGGGACAGGGGCGAGCAATCAGCCCCAGCATTTT.

The gene calls are TRBV9 and TRBJ1-3, with 7 bases identical to TRBD1. The CDR3 contains 16 residues. Trimming cost V 4 bases and J 0 bases; bases outside gene matches: 7. From germline, CDR1 is SGDLS and CDR2 YYNGEE. The CDR3 is CASSPRDRTSGNTIYF. The CDR3 DNA is TGTGCCAGCAGCCCCCGGGACAGAACCTCTGGAAACACCATATATTTT.

This clone was found a few times. In DNA, the CDR3 is TGTGCCAGCTCACCAAATCATGATATTAGCTCCTACGAGCAGTACTTC. This encodes CASSPNHDISSYEQYF. The V and J genes are TRBV18 and TRBJ2-7; no clear D. Germline loops: CDR1 KGHSH, CDR2 LQKENI. V was clipped by 2 bases and J by 0 bases, with 14 bases between them. The CDR3 runs 16 residues.

The genes are TRBV9 and TRBJ2-1, with D unclear. The CDR3 runs to 14 residues. Trimming removed 2 bases at V and 9 bases at J, with 15 bases between. Germline V lookup: CDR1 SGDLS, CDR2 YYNGEE. CDR3 loop: CASSVLMWSAEQFF. The DNA for the CDR3 is TGTGCCAGCAGCGTTCTAATGTGGTCCGCTGAGCAGTTCTTC.

The chain combines TRBV10-3 with TRBJ1-2; TRBD1 agrees at 11 bases. This CDR3 is 15 amino acids long. V was pared by 6 bases and J by 5 bases, with 8 bases of the junction left unmatched. Germline lookup yields CDR1 ENHRY and CDR2 SYGVKD. The CDR3 bases are TGTGCCATCAGCCCGGGACAGGGGGTCCCATATGGCTACACCTTC. This sequence encodes CAISPGQGVPYGYTF.